The clone carrying this T cell receptor (beta chain) was seen at least ten times. Its antigen is unidentified. TCR alpha and beta CDR3 regions were amplified from RNA using iRepertoire nested multiplex PCR. Input was roughly 85-450 ng of tissue mRNA or PBMC total RNA. One entry per CDR3 protein results from TCRdb running MiXCR on the multiplex PCR reads. The table lists around 130,000 distinct CDR3 sequences, roughly a quarter of them singletons. This entry belongs to a study of glioma-infiltrating T cells. The study, taken as a whole, reports: Gliomas, especially low-grade, showed above-expected tissue-blood divergence; non-neoplastic patients showed below.

The CDR3 length is 13 residues. Germline CDR1 reads MNHEY; CDR2 reads SMNVEV (reference sequence). V lost 5 bases and J lost 3, with 10 bases in between. The sample consisted of glioma tissue, nonneoplastic brain tissue, or PBMCs (not recorded which). The receptor's source is a human donor with low-grade glioma or glioblastoma, undergoing nonglioma brain surgery, or in good health (not recorded which). The chain is built from TRBV27 and TRBJ1-2, with D hard to call. CDR3 nucleotide sequence: TGTGCCAGCAGTATATATAGGGACTATGGCTACACCTTC. Its translation: CASSIYRDYGYTF.